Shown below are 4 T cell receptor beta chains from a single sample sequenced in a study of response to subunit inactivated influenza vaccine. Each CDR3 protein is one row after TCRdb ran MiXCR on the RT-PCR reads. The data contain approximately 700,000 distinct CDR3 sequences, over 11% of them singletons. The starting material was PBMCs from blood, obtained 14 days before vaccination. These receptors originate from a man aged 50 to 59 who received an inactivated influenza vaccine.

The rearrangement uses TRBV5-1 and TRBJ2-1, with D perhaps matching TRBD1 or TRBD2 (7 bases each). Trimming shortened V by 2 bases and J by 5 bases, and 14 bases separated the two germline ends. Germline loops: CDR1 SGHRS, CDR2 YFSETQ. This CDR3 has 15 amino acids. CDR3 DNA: TGCGCCAGCAGCTTCCGACAGGGAGGGAACAATGAGCAGTTCTTC. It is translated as CASSFRQGGNNEQFF. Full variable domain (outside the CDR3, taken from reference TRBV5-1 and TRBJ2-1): KAGVTQTPRYLIKTRGQQVTLSCSPISGHRSVSWYQQTPGQGLQFLFEYFSETQRNKGNFPGRFSGRQFSNSRSEMNVSTLELGDSALYLCASSFRQGGNNEQFFGPGTRLTVL.

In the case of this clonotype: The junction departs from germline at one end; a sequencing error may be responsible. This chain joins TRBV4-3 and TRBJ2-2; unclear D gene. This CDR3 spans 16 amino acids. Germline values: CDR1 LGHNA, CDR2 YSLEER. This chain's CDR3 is CASSQDPTANTVELFF. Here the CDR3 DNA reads TGCGCCAGCAGCCAAGATCCGACGGCGAACACCGTGGAGCTGTTTTTT.

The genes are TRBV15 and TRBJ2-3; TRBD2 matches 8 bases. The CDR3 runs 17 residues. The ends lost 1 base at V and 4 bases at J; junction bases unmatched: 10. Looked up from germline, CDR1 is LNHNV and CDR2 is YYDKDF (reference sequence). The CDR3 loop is CATSRAVGAGAPDTQYF. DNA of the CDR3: TGTGCCACCAGCAGAGCTGTGGGAGCGGGGGCCCCAGATACGCAGTATTTT.

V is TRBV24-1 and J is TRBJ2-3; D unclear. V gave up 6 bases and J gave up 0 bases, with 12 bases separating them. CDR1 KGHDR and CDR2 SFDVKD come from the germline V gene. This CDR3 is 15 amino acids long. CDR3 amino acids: CATSPGVTSTDTQYF. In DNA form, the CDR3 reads TGTGCCACCAGTCCCGGAGTTACTAGCACAGATACGCAGTATTTT.